The T cell receptor (beta chain) under discussion was sequenced for a study of long-term antiretroviral therapy in people with HIV. General study results and limits: Missing from the dataset were any data on ART adherence, viral resistance or therapy changes. Relative to control repertoires, HIV repertoires exhibited narrower CDR3 length ranges. The study collected blood between about 2004 and 2018, possibly under older ART regimens.

Of note for this clone: Antigen: not known.

Survey-level resolution applied to immunoSEQ assay v3.0. Each sample had sequencing targeting about 35,000-50,000 T-cell genomes. The table came from immunoSEQ multiplex PCR; TCRdb's copy has only in-frame clones and leaves some out. The table lists 24,000 or so clones, approximately 83% of them singletons. Trimming cost V 3 bases and J 2 bases; bases outside gene matches: 8. The length of the CDR3 is 16 residues. From germline, CDR1 is MNHEY and CDR2 SVGAGI. The source material was unsorted PBMCs, sampled 4.2 to 4.5 years after starting antiretroviral therapy. This chain links TRBV6-5 with TRBJ1-1; 8 bases fit TRBD1. The receptor was derived from a man in his thirties or forties with HIV. In nucleotides, the CDR3 is TGTGCCAGCAGTTATAGAGGACAGGGACCAAACACTGAAGCTTTCTTT. This gives the protein CASSYRGQGPNTEAFF.